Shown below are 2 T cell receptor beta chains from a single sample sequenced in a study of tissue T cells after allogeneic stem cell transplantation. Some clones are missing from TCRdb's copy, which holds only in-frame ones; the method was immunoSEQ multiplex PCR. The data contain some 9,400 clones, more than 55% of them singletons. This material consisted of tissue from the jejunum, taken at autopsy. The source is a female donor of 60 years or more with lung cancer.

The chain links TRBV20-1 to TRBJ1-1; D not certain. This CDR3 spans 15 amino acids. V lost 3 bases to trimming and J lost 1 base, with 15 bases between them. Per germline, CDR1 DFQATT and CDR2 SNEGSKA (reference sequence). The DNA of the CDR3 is TGCAGTGCTAGTGGGCATACCCGGGGGAACACTGAAGCTTTCTTT. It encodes CSASGHTRGNTEAFF.

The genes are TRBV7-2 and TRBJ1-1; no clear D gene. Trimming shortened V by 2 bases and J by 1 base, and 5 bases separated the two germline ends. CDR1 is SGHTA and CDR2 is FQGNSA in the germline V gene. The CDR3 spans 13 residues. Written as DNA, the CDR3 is TGTGCCAGCAGCTTACAGACGAACACTGAAGCTTTCTTT. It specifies CASSLQTNTEAFF.